This is a list of T cell receptor beta chains from one sample in a study of T cell repertoires in cytomegalovirus infection. TCRdb itself ran the reads through MiXCR, one entry per CDR3 protein. The repertoire consists of under 850,000 distinct CDR3 sequences, with 35% occurring once and the leading ten covering around 3%. Specimen: PBMCs. These receptor sequences come from a human donor in good health (CMV status not recorded). Some clones in this sample may be carry-over from other donors' samples. Each CDR3 is given with its conserved first and last residue.

V gene	J gene	CDR3 protein
TRBV20-1	TRBJ2-7	CSAPGLDLYYEQYF
TRBV29-1	TRBJ2-1	CSGLADYNEQFF
TRBV6-2/TRBV6-3	TRBJ1-5	CASSYAPGSNQPQHF
TRBV6-1	TRBJ1-1	CASSDRDRVWISEAFF
TRBV7-2	TRBJ1-2	CASRSGYYGYTF
TRBV4-2	TRBJ1-2	CASSQDPGSAAYGYTF
TRBV4-1	TRBJ1-5	CASSEIWGEYSNQPQHF
TRBV27	TRBJ1-5	CASRPGTGGNQPQHF
TRBV7-2	TRBJ2-1	CASSVSAGRSYNEQFF
TRBV28	TRBJ1-2	CASSLVRGGYTF
TRBV6-2/TRBV6-3	TRBJ2-2	CARSQRRAGDMLF
TRBV29-1	TRBJ1-3	CSVSSGQIGNTIYF
TRBV12-3/TRBV12-4	TRBJ2-7	CASSSRGNSYEQYF
TRBV7-6	TRBJ2-2	CASSPITAGAGFAGELFF
TRBV29-1	TRBJ2-1	CSVGKGWSNEQFF
TRBV7-6	TRBJ1-6	CASSRTRYRALHF
TRBV2	TRBJ1-5	CASSFMSENQPQHF
TRBV28	TRBJ2-2	CASRIGRLAHTGELFF
TRBV29-1	TRBJ2-2	CSVEKGGAGELFF
TRBV14	TRBJ2-1	CASSQGPGLAGEVEQFF
TRBV19	TRBJ2-5	CASSIDLDGEETQYF
TRBV7-8	TRBJ1-5	CASSLVQGARPLPQHF
TRBV12-3/TRBV12-4	TRBJ1-2	CASSLDRGAYGYTF
TRBV18	TRBJ1-2	CASSRKGNYGYTF
TRBV4-1	TRBJ1-5	CASSQDWQGRNQPQHF
TRBV27	TRBJ1-1	CASRFSYTGKRSEAFF
TRBV18	TRBJ1-2	CASSSKDRGYGYTF
TRBV14	TRBJ2-1	CASSHFKGQGIGRLSPTYNEQFF
TRBV10-3	TRBJ1-5	CAIRGEGDHQPQHF
TRBV28	TRBJ2-6	CASSGWDFSGANVLTF
TRBV2	TRBJ1-5	CASSERQGAQPQHF
TRBV7-6	TRBJ2-7	CASSLAGRGARHEQYF
TRBV28	TRBJ1-2	CASSLYATGVIDANYGYTF
TRBV19	TRBJ2-5	CASSTPGTGSETQYF
TRBV6-5	TRBJ1-4	CASRDFREKLFF
TRBV7-8	TRBJ2-2	CASSLVSGYTGELFF
TRBV18	TRBJ1-5	CASSPIDTRTYSNQPQHF
TRBV6-5	TRBJ2-3	CASSYRDRDTQYF
TRBV15	TRBJ2-1	CSTRGDSNEQFF
TRBV7-9	TRBJ2-5	CASSLERGPQETQYF
TRBV10-3	TRBJ1-1	CASLRQGSGTEAFF
TRBV28	TRBJ1-1	CASTPPGFGEAFF
TRBV28	TRBJ2-3	CASSRRTGGSGRRDTQYF
TRBV6-5	TRBJ1-2	CASSVDSPPNGYTF
TRBV25-1	TRBJ1-2	CASRGSGYGYTF
TRBV14	TRBJ2-7	CASSQDGRGGEQYF
TRBV6-6	TRBJ1-3	CASSYYGGSGNTIYF
TRBV20-1	TRBJ1-1	CSAKSLGMAKGSRRKYMNTEAFF
TRBV27	TRBJ1-4	CASSTLQGTNEKLFF
TRBV7-2	TRBJ2-5	CASSLAFLIRDRVKTQYF